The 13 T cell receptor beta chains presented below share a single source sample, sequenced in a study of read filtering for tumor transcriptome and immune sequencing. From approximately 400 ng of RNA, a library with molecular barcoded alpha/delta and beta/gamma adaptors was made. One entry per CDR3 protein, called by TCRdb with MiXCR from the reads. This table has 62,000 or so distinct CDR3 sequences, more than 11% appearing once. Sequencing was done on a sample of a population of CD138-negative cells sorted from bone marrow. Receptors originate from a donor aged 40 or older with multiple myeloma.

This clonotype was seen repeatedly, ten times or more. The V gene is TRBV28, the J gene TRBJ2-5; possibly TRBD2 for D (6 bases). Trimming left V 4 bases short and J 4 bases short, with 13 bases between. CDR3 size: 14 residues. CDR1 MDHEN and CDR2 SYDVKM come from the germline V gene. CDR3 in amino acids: CASSSGRRRETQYF. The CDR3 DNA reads TGTGCCAGCAGTTCCGGGAGAAGGCGAGAGACCCAGTACTTC.

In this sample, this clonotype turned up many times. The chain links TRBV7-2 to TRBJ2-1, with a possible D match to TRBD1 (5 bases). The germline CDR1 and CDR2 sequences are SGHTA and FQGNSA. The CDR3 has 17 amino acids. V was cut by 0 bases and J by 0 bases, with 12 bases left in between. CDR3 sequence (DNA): TGTGCCAGCAGCTTAGCGCATCGTGACAGCTCCTACAATGAGCAGTTCTTC. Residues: CASSLAHRDSSYNEQFF.

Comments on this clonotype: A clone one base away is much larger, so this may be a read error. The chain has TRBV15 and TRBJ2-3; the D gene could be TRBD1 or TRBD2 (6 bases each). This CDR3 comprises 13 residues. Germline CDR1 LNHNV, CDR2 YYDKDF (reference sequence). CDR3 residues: CATSRAGADTLYF. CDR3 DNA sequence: TGTGCCACCAGCAGAGCGGGGGCTGATACGCTGTATTTT. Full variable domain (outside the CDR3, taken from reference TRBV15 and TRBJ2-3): DAMVIQNPRYQVTQFGKPVTLSCSQTLNHNVMYWYQQKSSQAPKLLFHYYDKDFNNEADTPDNFQSRRPNTSFCFLDIRSPGLGDTAMYLCATSRAGADTLYFGPGTRLTVL.

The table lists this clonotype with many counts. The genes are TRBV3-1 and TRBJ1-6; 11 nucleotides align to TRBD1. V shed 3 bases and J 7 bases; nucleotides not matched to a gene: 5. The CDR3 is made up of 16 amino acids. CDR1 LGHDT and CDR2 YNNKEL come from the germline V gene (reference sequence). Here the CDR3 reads CASSHSGTGGNSPLHF. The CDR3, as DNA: TGTGCCAGCAGCCATTCCGGGACAGGGGGAAATTCACCCCTCCACTTT. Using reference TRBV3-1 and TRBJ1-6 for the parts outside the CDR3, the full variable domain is DTAVSQTPKYLVTQMGNDKSIKCEQNLGHDTMYWYKQDSKKFLKIMFSYNNKELIINETVPNRFSPKSPDKAHLNLHINSLELGDSAVYFCASSHSGTGGNSPLHFGNGTRLTVT.

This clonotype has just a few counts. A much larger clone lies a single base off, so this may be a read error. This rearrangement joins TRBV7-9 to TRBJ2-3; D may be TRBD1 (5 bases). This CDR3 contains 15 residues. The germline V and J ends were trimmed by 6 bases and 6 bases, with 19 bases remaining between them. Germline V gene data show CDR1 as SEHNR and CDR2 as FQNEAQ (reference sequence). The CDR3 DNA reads TGTGCCAGCAGGGTGTTCGCAGGGATTCTGGATACGCAGTATTTT. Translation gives CASRVFAGILDTQYF.

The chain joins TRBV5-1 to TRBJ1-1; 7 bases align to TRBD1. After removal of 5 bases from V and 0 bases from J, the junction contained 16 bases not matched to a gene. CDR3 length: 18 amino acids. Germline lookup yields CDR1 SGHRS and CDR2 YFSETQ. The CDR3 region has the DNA TGCGCCAGCAGTCTTTTGGGTGGGAGGGACAGACTGAACACTGAAGCTTTCTTT. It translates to CASSLLGGRDRLNTEAFF.

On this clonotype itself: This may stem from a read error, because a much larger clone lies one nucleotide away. CDR3 loop: CASSSAGFRISDEQFF. In nucleotides, the CDR3 is TGCGCCAGCAGCTCAGCGGGGTTCCGCATTTCTGATGAGCAGTTCTTC. V is TRBV7-9 and J is TRBJ2-1; 7 bases fit TRBD2. In germline, CDR1 is SEHNR, CDR2 FQNEAQ (reference sequence). The CDR3 runs to 16 residues. Looking up the rest from reference TRBV7-9 and TRBJ2-1 gives the full variable domain: DTGVSQNPRHKITKRGQNVTFRCDPISEHNRLYWYRQTLGQGPEFLTYFQNEAQLEKSRLLSDRFSAERPKGSFSTLEIQRTEQGDSAMYLCASSSAGFRISDEQFFGPGTRLTVL.

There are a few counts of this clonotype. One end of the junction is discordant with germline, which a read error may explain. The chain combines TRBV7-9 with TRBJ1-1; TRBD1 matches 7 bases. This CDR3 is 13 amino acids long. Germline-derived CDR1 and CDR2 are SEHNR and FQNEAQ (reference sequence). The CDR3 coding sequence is TGTGCCGGCAGCTTAGGACAGGACACTGAAGCTTTCTTT. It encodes CAGSLGQDTEAFF.

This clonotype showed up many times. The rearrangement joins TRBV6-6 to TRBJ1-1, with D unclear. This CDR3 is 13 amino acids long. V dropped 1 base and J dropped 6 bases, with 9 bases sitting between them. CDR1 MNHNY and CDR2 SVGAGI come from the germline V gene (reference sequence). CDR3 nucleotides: TGTGCCAGCAGTTACTTGGTGGGAGCTGAAGCTTTCTTT. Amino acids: CASSYLVGAEAFF.

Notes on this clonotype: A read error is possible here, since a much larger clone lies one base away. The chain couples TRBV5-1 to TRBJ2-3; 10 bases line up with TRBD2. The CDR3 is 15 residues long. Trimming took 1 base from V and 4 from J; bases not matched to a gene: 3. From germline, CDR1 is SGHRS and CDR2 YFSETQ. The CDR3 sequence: CASSLSSGSPDTQYF. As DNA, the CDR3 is TGCGCCAGCAGCTTGTCTAGCGGGAGCCCAGATACGCAGTATTTT.

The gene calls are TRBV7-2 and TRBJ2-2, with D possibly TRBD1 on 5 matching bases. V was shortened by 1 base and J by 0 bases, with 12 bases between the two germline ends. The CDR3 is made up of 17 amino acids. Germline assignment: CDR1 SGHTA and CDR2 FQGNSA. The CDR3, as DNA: TGTGCCAGCAGCTTAGGGCAGGGCCGCTCGAACACCGGGGAGCTGTTTTTT. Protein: CASSLGQGRSNTGELFF.

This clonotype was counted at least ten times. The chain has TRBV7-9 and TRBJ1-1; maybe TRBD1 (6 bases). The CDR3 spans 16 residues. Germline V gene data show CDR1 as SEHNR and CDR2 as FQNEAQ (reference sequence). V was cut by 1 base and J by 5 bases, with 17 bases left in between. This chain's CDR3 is CASSLVRGRDGTEAFF. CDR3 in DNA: TGTGCCAGCAGCTTAGTCAGGGGTAGAGATGGGACTGAAGCTTTCTTT.

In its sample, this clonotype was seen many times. For the CDR3, the DNA is TGCGCCAGCAGCCAAGGCCTCAATGAGCAGTTCTTC. This gives the protein CASSQGLNEQFF. The chain has TRBV4-3 and TRBJ2-1; no definite D call. V shed 1 base and J shed 6 bases, with 4 bases lying between them. The length of the CDR3 is 12 residues. CDR1 and CDR2 (germline): LGHNA, YSLEER.